This entry describes one TCR beta chain. Its antigen is not identified. Cyclophosphamide on days +3 and +4 followed busulfan-fludarabine conditioning and a marrow graft. V trimming: 2 bases; J trimming: 5 bases; junction bases outside the gene matches: 17. The CDR3 consists of 19 residues. CDR1 MNHNS and CDR2 SASEGT come from the germline V gene. TCRdb's table, derived via immunoSEQ multiplex PCR, lists solely in-frame clones and lacks some. This sample has roughly 4,600 clones, with less than 80% found just once. The data originate from a study of T cells after posttransplantation cyclophosphamide. Study outcomes and limitations: After PTCy, TRB diversity resembled that of CNI/methotrexate controls. Later post-transplant blood repertoires were often dominated by donor CD8+ memory clones. TRB overlap between skin or GI tissue T cells and blood was limited.

The chain carries TRBV6-1 and TRBJ1-5; the match to TRBD1 covers 8 bases. Sequencing used PBMCs, obtained after allogeneic stem cell transplant with posttransplant cyclophosphamide. The clonotype was recovered from a male patient aged 35 to 55 who received an allogeneic stem cell transplant from a related donor, was CMV-positive, and had acute and chronic GVHD. The graft donor may have given rise to some T cells. Written as DNA, the CDR3 is TGTGCCAGCAGTGAAAGCGGCAGGGGGCGCCCCTCTTTCCATCAGCCCCAGCATTTT. Amino acids: CASSESGRGRPSFHQPQHF.